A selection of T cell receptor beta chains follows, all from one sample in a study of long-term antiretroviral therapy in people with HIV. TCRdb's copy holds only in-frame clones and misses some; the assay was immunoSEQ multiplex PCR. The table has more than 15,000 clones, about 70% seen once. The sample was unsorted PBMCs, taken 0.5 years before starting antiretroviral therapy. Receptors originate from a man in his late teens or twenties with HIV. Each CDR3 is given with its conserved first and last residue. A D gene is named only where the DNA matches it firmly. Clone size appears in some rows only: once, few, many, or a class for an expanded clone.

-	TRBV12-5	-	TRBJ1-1	TGTGCTAGTGGTTTGGAGTTGTTGTTGGTGAACACTGAAGCTTTCTTT	CASGLELLLVNTEAFF
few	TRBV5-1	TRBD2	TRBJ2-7	TGCGCCAGCAGCCGCGTTGGACTAGCGTCCGAGCAGTACTTC	CASSRVGLASEQYF
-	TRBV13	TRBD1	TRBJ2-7	TGTGCCAGCAGTGAGGGGGCTGGGTACGAGCAGTACTTC	CASSEGAGYEQYF
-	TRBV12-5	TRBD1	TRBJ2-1	TGTGCTAGTGGTTTGGTCCGGGACAGGGGAGTCCCTCAGCAGTTCTTC	CASGLVRDRGVPQQFF
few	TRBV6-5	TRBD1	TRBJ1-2	TGTGCCAGCAGGATTTTTACAGGGGCCATCTATGGCTACACCTTC	CASRIFTGAIYGYTF
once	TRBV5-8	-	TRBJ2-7	TGTGCCAGCAGCTTACACCGACAGTTCTACGAGCAGTACTTC	CASSLHRQFYEQYF
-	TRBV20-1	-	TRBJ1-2	TGCAGTCCCACAGGGTACTATGGCTACACCTTC	CSPTGYYGYTF
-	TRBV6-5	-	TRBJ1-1	TGTGCCAGCAGTACCCGGGAACCCATGAACACTGAAGCTTTCTTT	CASSTREPMNTEAFF
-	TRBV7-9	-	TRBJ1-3	TGTGCCAGCAGCTCAACACGACGGGACATCCGAGGGAACACCATATATTTT	CASSSTRRDIRGNTIYF
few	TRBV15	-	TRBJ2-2	TGTGCCACCAGCAGACCCCGTGCCGGGGAGCTGTTTTTT	CATSRPRAGELFF
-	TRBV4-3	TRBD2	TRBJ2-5	TGCGCCAGCAGCCAGGAACTTGGCGGGGGGGAGACCCAGTACTTC	CASSQELGGGETQYF
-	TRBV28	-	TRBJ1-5	TGTGCCAGCTTGGACAGATCCTTCAATCAGCCCCAGCATTTT	CASLDRSFNQPQHF